The 18 T cell receptor beta chains below come from one sample, sequenced in a study of cytomegalovirus exposure and HLA in healthy donors. The primer mix had 60 Vbeta and 13 Jbeta primers. Using immunoSEQ multiplex PCR, the repertoire was profiled, and TCRdb retains in-frame clones only, with some absent. Of under 200,000 clones listed, roughly four fifths are singletons. Specimen: PBMCs. The receptors come from a female donor in good health and CMV-seronegative.

V usage is TRBV6-5 and J usage is TRBJ1-3; no reliable D call. This CDR3 region has 16 residues. Germline V lookup: CDR1 MNHEY, CDR2 SVGAGI. V lost 0 bases and J 0 bases, leaving 9 bases between the germline ends. The CDR3 sequence: CASSYSVVSSGNTIYF. CDR3 nucleotides: TGTGCCAGCAGTTACTCGGTGGTGAGCTCTGGAAACACCATATATTTT.

This clone came up once. Other nucleotide sequences from this sample produce the same CDR3. V is TRBV5-1 and J is TRBJ2-7; tentatively, D is TRBD2 (5 bases). There are 16 residues in the CDR3. V lost 0 bases, J lost 0 bases, and 13 bases lay in between. Germline V gene sequence: CDR1 SGHRS, CDR2 YFSETQ. CDR3 DNA: TGCGCCAGCAGCTTGGAGGCGGGCCCCAGCTCCTACGAGCAGTACTTC. Encoded protein: CASSLEAGPSSYEQYF.

The chain employs TRBV7-6 and TRBJ2-7; 9 bases align to TRBD1. CDR1 is SGHVS and CDR2 is FNYEAQ in the germline V gene. The CDR3 is made up of 15 amino acids. Trimming at V came to 4 bases and at J to 2 bases, leaving 6 bases not matched to a gene. The CDR3 region has the DNA TGTGCCAGCAGCTGGGGACAGGGCCCCACCTACGAGCAGTACTTC. This encodes CASSWGQGPTYEQYF.

The genes are TRBV11-2 and TRBJ2-6, with D possibly TRBD1 on 6 matching bases. This CDR3 region has 17 residues. The V gene lost 5 bases and the J gene lost 1 base, with 15 bases spanning the gap. Germline CDR1 SGHAT, CDR2 FQNNGV. For the CDR3, the DNA is TGTGCCAGCAGCGCGGACAGTTTCGCTTCTGGGGCCAACGTCCTGACTTTC. The encoded protein is CASSADSFASGANVLTF.

This clone has a single count. The chain recombines TRBV7-6 with TRBJ2-7; possibly TRBD2 for D (7 bases). Germline values: CDR1 SGHVS, CDR2 FNYEAQ. The CDR3 length is 16 residues. Trimming cost V 5 bases and J 0 bases, with 17 bases left between them. CDR3 coding DNA: TGTGCCAGCAGCCCCCAATTAGGGGGGGGCTCCTACGAGCAGTACTTC. The encoded protein is CASSPQLGGGSYEQYF.

The CDR3 coding sequence is TGTGCCAGCACCCTGAGGGTTGCAAACACTGAAGCTTTCTTT. Its protein product is CASTLRVANTEAFF. This chain joins TRBV5-4 and TRBJ1-1; D is ambiguous. Between the trimmed V and J ends, which lost 6 bases and 2 bases, there was a span of 14 bases. The CDR3 loop spans 14 amino acids. The germline V gene has CDR1 SGHNT and CDR2 YYREEE (reference sequence).

J is TRBJ2-7 and V is TRBV5-5, with TRBD2 identical over 9 bases. V lost 5 bases, J lost 2 bases, and 5 bases stayed unmatched. Germline CDR1 reads SGHKS; CDR2 reads YYEKEE (reference sequence). The CDR3 loop spans 14 amino acids. The DNA for the CDR3 is TGTGCCAGCAGGAATAGCGGGGGTGCCTACGAGCAGTACTTC. It specifies CASRNSGGAYEQYF. Filled out from reference TRBV5-5 and TRBJ2-7, the complete variable domain reads DAGVTQSPTHLIKTRGQQVTLRCSPISGHKSVSWYQQVLGQGPQFIFQYYEKEERGRGNFPDRFSARQFPNYSSELNVNALLLGDSALYLCASRNSGGAYEQYFGPGTRLTVT.

DNA for the CDR3: TGCGCCAGCCGTCGGAGAGTGGAGAGCAATGAGCAGTTCTTC. It encodes CASRRRVESNEQFF. The chain employs TRBV5-1 and TRBJ2-1, with unresolved D. Germline CDR1 SGHRS, CDR2 YFSETQ. V was cut by 7 bases and J by 6 bases, with 17 bases left in between. The CDR3 loop spans 14 amino acids. Based on the CDR3 plus reference TRBV5-1 and TRBJ2-1, the full variable domain is KAGVTQTPRYLIKTRGQQVTLSCSPISGHRSVSWYQQTPGQGLQFLFEYFSETQRNKGNFPGRFSGRQFSNSRSEMNVSTLELGDSALYLCASRRRVESNEQFFGPGTRLTVL.

This clone was counted only a few times. This chain connects TRBV6-5 to TRBJ2-7; possibly TRBD1 for D (7 bases). Germline CDR1 MNHEY, CDR2 SVGAGI. The V and J ends lost 4 bases and 4 bases respectively, with 14 bases between them. The CDR3 sequence is 14 residues long. CDR3 nucleotides: TGTGCCAGCAGTTCCGGAGGGGGCAAATACGAGCAGTACTTC. This encodes CASSSGGGKYEQYF.

The J gene is TRBJ1-4, the V gene TRBV4-3, with 7 bases fitting TRBD1. Germline V gene data show CDR1 as LGHNA and CDR2 as YSLEER. Trimming cost V 0 bases and J 4 bases; bases outside gene matches: 11. The length of the CDR3 is 18 residues. The CDR3 DNA reads TGCGCCAGCAGCCAAGATTTGTACAGGGGCCCTATTAATGAAAAACTGTTTTTT. It yields the protein CASSQDLYRGPINEKLFF.

A word on this clone: Sequence at one end of the junction differs from germline and may be a read error. In the same sample, other DNA sequences code for this CDR3. The genes are TRBV11-2 and TRBJ1-5; 8 nucleotides align to TRBD1. The CDR3 spans 13 residues. Per the germline V gene, CDR1 is SGHAT and CDR2 is FQNNGV. This CDR3 is CASSSDRAQPQHF. CDR3 coding DNA: TGTGCCAGCAGCTCGGACAGGGCGCAGCCCCAGCACTTT.

The rearrangement links TRBV6-1 to TRBJ1-1; possibly TRBD1 for D (5 bases). V lost 6 bases and J 1 base, leaving 9 bases between the germline ends. From germline, CDR1 is MNHNS and CDR2 SASEGT. The length of the CDR3 is 13 residues. Here the CDR3 reads CASSPTENTEAFF. CDR3 sequence (DNA): TGTGCCAGCAGCCCGACAGAGAACACTGAAGCTTTCTTT.

The table lists this clone with a count of one. The V and J genes are TRBV4-3 and TRBJ2-3, with 8 bases identical to TRBD2. CDR3 length: 16 amino acids. With V trimmed by 4 bases and J by 4 bases, 10 bases remained unmatched. Per the germline V gene, CDR1 is LGHNA and CDR2 is YSLEER. CDR3 in amino acids: CASSPQAGGGSDTQYF. DNA of the CDR3: TGCGCCAGCAGCCCTCAGGCCGGGGGGGGCTCAGATACGCAGTATTTT.

V and J are TRBV19 and TRBJ1-2; TRBD1 might be the D (5 bases). The germline CDR1 and CDR2 sequences are LNHDA and SQIVND (reference sequence). V was clipped by 6 bases and J by 4 bases, with 12 bases between them. The CDR3 runs 13 residues. CDR3 in DNA: TGTGCCAGTAGGGCAGGACAAGCCTATGGCTACACCTTC. Amino acids: CASRAGQAYGYTF.

This chain connects TRBV29-1 to TRBJ1-2; tentatively, D is TRBD1 (6 bases). Germline CDR1 reads SQVTM; CDR2 reads ANQGSEA. The CDR3 covers 12 residues. Trimming removed 4 bases at V and 5 bases at J, with 11 bases between. The CDR3 here is CSVAGARYGYTF. CDR3 nucleotides: TGCAGCGTTGCAGGGGCGAGGTATGGCTACACCTTC.

The chain couples TRBV28 to TRBJ2-7, with D maybe TRBD1 (6 bases). Per germline, CDR1 MDHEN and CDR2 SYDVKM. The V end was cut by 0 bases, the J end by 0 bases, with 12 bases between. There are 16 residues in the CDR3. CDR3 protein: CASSLWGTSVSYEQYF. The CDR3 region has the DNA TGTGCCAGCAGTTTATGGGGGACAAGCGTCTCCTACGAGCAGTACTTC.

V gene TRBV7-3 combines with J gene TRBJ2-5; 10 positions agree with TRBD1. CDR3 size: 15 residues. The V gene end was trimmed by 3 bases and the J gene end by 5 bases; junction bases not matched to a gene: 6. Germline V lookup: CDR1 SGHTA, CDR2 FQGTGA. CDR3 nucleotides: TGTGCCAGCAGCTTGACAGGGGGCGGGTCGGAGACCCAGTACTTC. This sequence encodes CASSLTGGGSETQYF. Looking up the rest from reference TRBV7-3 and TRBJ2-5 gives the full variable domain: GAGVSQTPSNKVTEKGKYVELRCDPISGHTALYWYRQSLGQGPEFLIYFQGTGAADDSGLPNDRFFAVRPEGSVSTLKIQRTERGDSAVYLCASSLTGGGSETQYFGPGTRLLVL.

This clone was counted a few times. This chain uses TRBV6-5 with TRBJ1-2, with 8 bases fitting TRBD1. This CDR3 comprises 13 residues. The V gene end was trimmed by 7 bases and the J gene end by 1 base; junction bases not matched to a gene: 2. Germline V CDR1 and CDR2: MNHEY, SVGAGI. The CDR3 spells CASTRGHNYGYTF. The CDR3, as DNA: TGTGCCAGCACCAGGGGGCATAACTATGGCTACACCTTC.